These 19 T cell receptor beta chains came from one sample sequenced in a study of vaccination effects on CD4 cells after COVID-19. ViraFEST expansion of antigen-specific CD4+ T cells with viral peptide pools preceded sequencing. With around ten days of culture completed, CD4+ T cells were isolated. Participants each got two BNT162b2 or mRNA-1273 vaccine doses. Their recognized antigens are unknown. The data were produced by immunoSEQ multiplex PCR, yet TCRdb's version contains in-frame clones alone and is incomplete. The sample yields 25,000 to 35,000 clones, about 69% seen once. The sequences come from CD4+ T cells from PBMCs cultured with HCoV-NL63 spike peptides, collected after COVID-19 vaccination. The receptors come from a human donor who received a COVID-19 vaccine.

CDR3 residues: CASSLPGGLAGADTQYF. Written as DNA, the CDR3 is TGCGCCAGCAGCTTACCTGGGGGACTAGCGGGAGCAGATACGCAGTATTTT. The chain links TRBV5-1 to TRBJ2-3; 14 bases are a match to TRBD2. The CDR3 sequence is 17 residues long. Germline V gives CDR1 SGHRS, CDR2 YFSETQ. After removal of 2 bases from V and 4 bases from J, the junction contained 6 bases not matched to a gene.

The V call is TRBV7-9, the J call TRBJ1-6; D may be TRBD1 (6 bases). V dropped 1 base and J dropped 6 bases, with 10 bases sitting between them. Germline CDR1 is SEHNR and CDR2 is FQNEAQ (reference sequence). The CDR3 extends over 15 amino acids. The CDR3 bases are TGTGCCAGCAGCTTAGGGGGGGCCGGTAATTCACCCCTCCACTTT. This translates into CASSLGGAGNSPLHF. The full variable domain, its missing parts supplied by reference TRBV7-9 and TRBJ1-6, is DTGVSQNPRHKITKRGQNVTFRCDPISEHNRLYWYRQTLGQGPEFLTYFQNEAQLEKSRLLSDRFSAERPKGSFSTLEIQRTEQGDSAMYLCASSLGGAGNSPLHFGNGTRLTVT.

This clone was observed a handful of times. This chain connects TRBV5-4 to TRBJ2-7; 8 bases fit TRBD2. This CDR3 has 14 residues. Per the germline V gene, CDR1 is SGHNT and CDR2 is YYREEE (reference sequence). Germline trimming cut 7 bases from V and 0 bases from J; bases unmatched to any gene: 6. This CDR3 reads CASGIAGNSYEQYF. The CDR3 nucleotides are TGTGCCAGCGGGATAGCGGGGAACTCCTACGAGCAGTACTTC.

The chain combines TRBV24-1 with TRBJ1-2; 8 nucleotides agree with TRBD1. CDR3 length: 13 amino acids. V shed 7 bases and J 8 bases; nucleotides not matched to a gene: 8. Per germline, CDR1 KGHDR and CDR2 SFDVKD. In DNA, the CDR3 is TGTGCCACCAGCGGGGGGACAGGCGAGGGCTACACCTTC. It translates to CATSGGTGEGYTF.

The chain links TRBV19 to TRBJ2-7; D is unclear. V gave up 5 bases and J gave up 2 bases, with 10 bases separating them. The CDR3 contains 13 residues. Per germline, CDR1 LNHDA and CDR2 SQIVND (reference sequence). The CDR3 here is CASSPAKTYEQYF. The CDR3 region has the DNA TGTGCCAGTAGTCCGGCTAAAACCTACGAGCAGTACTTC. The full variable domain, completed using reference TRBV19 and TRBJ2-7, is DGGITQSPKYLFRKEGQNVTLSCEQNLNHDAMYWYRQDPGQGLRLIYYSQIVNDFQKGDIAEGYSVSREKKESFPLTVTSAQKNPTAFYLCASSPAKTYEQYFGPGTRLTVT.

The chain joins TRBV13 to TRBJ2-7, with D unclear. V was shortened by 1 base and J by 0 bases, with 7 bases between the two germline ends. The CDR3 is 14 residues long. Germline CDR1 PRHDT, CDR2 FYEKMQ (reference sequence). Here the CDR3 DNA reads TGTGCCAGCAGCTTAGACCCGAGCTCCTACGAGCAGTACTTC. Translated, it gives CASSLDPSSYEQYF.

The chain recombines TRBV19 with TRBJ2-7; perhaps TRBD2 as D (6 bases). The CDR3 contains 15 residues. V was pared by 3 bases and J by 3 bases, with 15 bases between. In germline, CDR1 is LNHDA, CDR2 SQIVND (reference sequence). CDR3 region: CASSMRALGGYEQYF. DNA of the CDR3: TGTGCCAGTAGTATGAGGGCTCTGGGAGGCTACGAGCAGTACTTC.

This chain joins TRBV9 and TRBJ2-6; D might be TRBD1 (6 bases). CDR3 length: 17 residues. CDR1 and CDR2 from the germline V gene are SGDLS and YYNGEE. V was clipped by 4 bases and J by 2 bases, with 16 bases between them. The CDR3 reads CASSPATGPTGANVLTF. The CDR3 coding sequence is TGTGCCAGCAGCCCCGCCACAGGGCCAACTGGGGCCAACGTCCTGACTTTC.

The chain joins TRBV11-3 to TRBJ1-1; D is possibly TRBD1 (6 bases). Trimming cost V 5 bases and J 5 bases, with 15 bases left between them. The germline V gene has CDR1 SGHNT and CDR2 YENEEA. CDR3 length: 14 residues. As DNA, the CDR3 is TGTGCCAGCAGCCTAGGGGGGACAAATACTGAAGCTTTCTTT. It yields the protein CASSLGGTNTEAFF.

The chain employs TRBV5-1 and TRBJ2-7; 10 bases align to TRBD1. With V trimmed by 3 bases and J by 7 bases, 10 bases remained unmatched. The CDR3 runs 15 residues. Germline V CDR1 and CDR2: SGHRS, YFSETQ. For the CDR3, the DNA is TGCGCCAGCAGCTCGGGCAGACAGGGGGCGGGTGAGCAGTACTTC. Amino acid sequence: CASSSGRQGAGEQYF.

V and J are TRBV3-1 (or the pseudogene TRBV3-2) and TRBJ2-3; D unclear. This CDR3 spans 15 amino acids. Germline-derived CDR1 and CDR2 are LGHDT and YNNKEL (reference sequence). V lost 1 base to trimming and J lost 6 bases, with 14 bases between them. DNA for the CDR3: TGTGCCAGCAGCCAAGGCGTATTCGGTTGGGATACGCAGTATTTT. This sequence encodes CASSQGVFGWDTQYF.

This chain connects TRBV5-1 to TRBJ2-5; 7 positions match TRBD1. Germline V gene sequence: CDR1 SGHRS, CDR2 YFSETQ. CDR3 length: 14 residues. V shed 8 bases and J 1 base; nucleotides not matched to a gene: 8. The chain's CDR3 is CASRRAGGQETQYF. Written as DNA, the CDR3 is TGCGCCAGTAGGCGGGCAGGGGGCCAAGAGACCCAGTACTTC.

This rearrangement joins TRBV18 to TRBJ1-1; no firm D call. The CDR3 spans 14 residues. V gave up 5 bases and J gave up 1 base, with 11 bases separating them. Germline CDR1 is KGHSH and CDR2 is LQKENI. CDR3 amino acids: CASSSTQRNTEAFF. CDR3 bases: TGTGCCAGCTCATCGACGCAGAGGAACACTGAAGCTTTCTTT.

This rearrangement joins TRBV2 to TRBJ2-7, with 8 bases lining up with TRBD2. Germline V gives CDR1 SNHLY, CDR2 FYNNEI. The CDR3 length is 14 residues. V lost 6 bases and J lost 4; bases outside the gene matches: 8. The DNA for the CDR3 is TGTGCCAGCAGCTCGGGACTAGAGTCGTACGAGCAGTACTTC. It encodes CASSSGLESYEQYF.

V usage is TRBV7-9 and J usage is TRBJ1-1; possible D gene TRBD1, 6 bases. Germline CDR1 SEHNR, CDR2 FQNEAQ (reference sequence). With 5 bases removed from V and 7 bases from J, the gap between germline ends came to 17 bases. The CDR3 is 14 residues long. The CDR3 loop reads CASSPQQGRNEAFF. Written as DNA, the CDR3 is TGTGCCAGCAGCCCCCAACAGGGAAGGAATGAAGCTTTCTTT.

The rearrangement links TRBV14 to TRBJ1-2; D may be TRBD1 (5 bases). The germline V gene encodes CDR1 SGHDN and CDR2 FVKESK. V lost 0 bases, J lost 7 bases, and 12 bases lay in between. The CDR3 spans 14 residues. The CDR3 sequence: CASSQDLRGSGYTF. CDR3 nucleotide sequence: TGTGCCAGCAGCCAAGATCTAAGGGGCTCTGGCTACACCTTC.

The V and J genes are TRBV19 and TRBJ2-7; D not resolved. Germline CDR1 is LNHDA and CDR2 is SQIVND (reference sequence). This CDR3 region has 13 residues. V was pared by 5 bases and J by 2 bases, with 10 bases between. The CDR3 nucleotides are TGTGCCAGTAGTCGGCAGGCTACCTACGAGCAGTACTTC. This codes for CASSRQATYEQYF.

J is TRBJ1-4 and V is TRBV10-1; D uncertain. This CDR3 is 13 amino acids long. Germline V gives CDR1 WNHNN, CDR2 SYGVQD (reference sequence). Between the trimmed V and J ends, which lost 1 base and 15 bases, there was a span of 15 bases. The CDR3 bases are TGCGCCAGCAGTGAGTTCCTTGGCGAGGATTTGTTTTTT. Translation: CASSEFLGEDLFF.

V and J are TRBV5-4 and TRBJ2-7; no reliable D call. Germline assignment: CDR1 SGHNT and CDR2 YYREEE (reference sequence). Trimming removed 4 bases from V and 6 bases from J, with 11 bases in between. This CDR3 has 12 amino acids. As DNA, the CDR3 is TGTGCCAGCAGCATTACTCCGACCGAGCAGTACTTC. Amino acids: CASSITPTEQYF.